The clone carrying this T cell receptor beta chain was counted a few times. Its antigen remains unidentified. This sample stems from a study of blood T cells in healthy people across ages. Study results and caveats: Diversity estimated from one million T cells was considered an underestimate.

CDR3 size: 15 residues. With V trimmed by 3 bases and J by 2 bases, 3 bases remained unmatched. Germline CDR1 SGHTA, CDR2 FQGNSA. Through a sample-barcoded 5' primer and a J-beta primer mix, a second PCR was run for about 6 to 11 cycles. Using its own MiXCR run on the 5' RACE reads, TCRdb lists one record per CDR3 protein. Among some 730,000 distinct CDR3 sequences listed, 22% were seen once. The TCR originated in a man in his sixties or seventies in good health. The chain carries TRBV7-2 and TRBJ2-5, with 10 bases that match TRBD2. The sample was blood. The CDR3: CASSFGLAAQETQYF. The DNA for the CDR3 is TGTGCCAGCAGCTTTGGACTAGCGGCGCAAGAGACCCAGTACTTC.